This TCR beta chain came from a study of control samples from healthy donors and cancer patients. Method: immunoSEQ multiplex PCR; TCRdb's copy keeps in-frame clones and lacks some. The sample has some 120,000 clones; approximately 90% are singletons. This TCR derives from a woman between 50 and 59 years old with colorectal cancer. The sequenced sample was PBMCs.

This CDR3 reads CASSYSASYEQYF. The CDR3 region has the DNA TGTGCCAGCAGTTACTCCGCCAGCTACGAGCAGTACTTC. The rearrangement uses TRBV6-2 or TRBV6-3 and TRBJ2-7; D gene unclear. CDR1 and CDR2 (germline): MNHEY, SVGEGT. This CDR3 has 13 residues. V was pared by 0 bases and J by 3 bases, with 6 bases between.